This T cell receptor (beta chain) was sequenced during a study of cytomegalovirus exposure and HLA in healthy donors. It was with 60 Vbeta and 13 Jbeta primers that the PCR ran. This table comes from immunoSEQ multiplex PCR, and its TCRdb copy is limited to in-frame clones, with some not included. The sample carries 150,000 or so clones, around 80% recorded once. The V and J ends lost 4 bases and 7 bases, in that order; junction bases with no gene match: 9. This CDR3 is 15 amino acids long. Germline V gene data show CDR1 as SGHVS and CDR2 as FQNEAQ. The V call is TRBV7-8, the J call TRBJ1-4; TRBD1 aligns across 7 bases. The clonotype originates from a male donor in good health and CMV-seropositive. Material: PBMCs. This CDR3 reads CASSYLTGISEKLFF. CDR3 nucleotides: TGTGCCAGCAGCTACCTGACAGGGATAAGTGAAAAACTGTTTTTT.